This is a list of T cell receptor beta chains from one sample in a study of blood T cell repertoires in COVID-19. Profiling relied on immunoSEQ multiplex PCR, and the TCRdb table lists in-frame clones only, not all of them. This table holds fewer than 250,000 clones, approximately 90% found once. The sequencing sample was made of peripheral blood. Receptor source: a man aged 55-75 years with COVID-19, enrolled during active disease. Each CDR3 is given without its conserved first and last residue.

v_call: TRBV21-1; cdr3_length: 13; cdr3_aa: ASRTRQGLSYEQY
v_call: TRBV12-3/TRBV12-4; cdr3_length: 9; cdr3_aa: ASSPLDTQY
v_call: TRBV5-1; cdr3_length: 12; cdr3_aa: ASSPGHSNTEAF
v_call: TRBV6-4; cdr3_length: 13; cdr3_aa: ASSDLAGGGREQF
v_call: TRBV15; cdr3_length: 13; cdr3_aa: ATRPDRVGNQPQH
v_call: TRBV3-1/TRBV3-2; cdr3_length: 12; cdr3_aa: ASSRGGAYNEQF
v_call: TRBV18; cdr3_length: 14; cdr3_aa: ASSPEQGASSQPQH
v_call: TRBV19; cdr3_length: 14; cdr3_aa: ASSSGTGGGNQPQH
v_call: TRBV6-5; cdr3_length: 10; cdr3_aa: ASRSPPDGYT
v_call: TRBV6-2/TRBV6-3; cdr3_length: 12; cdr3_aa: ASSRGDRANGYT